Included here is one T cell receptor (beta chain) sequence, with context. Its antigen remains unidentified. Autoimmune disease history or systemic immunosuppression was exclusionary. These data come from a study of OX40 agonist ivuxolimab in advanced cancers. General study findings and limits: Some nonresponders likewise displayed low normalized T-cell clonal expansion.

The CDR3 is made up of 15 amino acids. Germline V gene sequence: CDR1 SEHNR, CDR2 FQNEAQ (reference sequence). Losses at the gene ends were 11 bases for V and 7 bases for J; bases not matched to a gene: 13. Repertoires were generated with immunoSEQ multiplex PCR, while TCRdb's copy carries only in-frame clones and drops some. The table lists roughly 76,000 clones, 92% of them singletons. This specimen consisted of CD4+ or CD8+ T cells sorted from blood, obtained in a trial of the OX40 agonist ivuxolimab. The clonotype originates from an adult with an advanced solid tumor such as melanoma, head and neck, liver or kidney cancer. The chain is built from TRBV7-9 and TRBJ2-2, with 10 nucleotides matching TRBD2. The CDR3: CAPGDQRGGHGELFF. CDR3 DNA sequence: TGTGCCCCAGGGGACCAGCGGGGGGGCCACGGGGAGCTGTTTTTT. The full variable domain, in which reference TRBV7-9 and TRBJ2-2 provide the parts outside the CDR3, is DTGVSQNPRHKITKRGQNVTFRCDPISEHNRLYWYRQTLGQGPEFLTYFQNEAQLEKSRLLSDRFSAERPKGSFSTLEIQRTEQGDSAMYLCAPGDQRGGHGELFFGEGSRLTVL.